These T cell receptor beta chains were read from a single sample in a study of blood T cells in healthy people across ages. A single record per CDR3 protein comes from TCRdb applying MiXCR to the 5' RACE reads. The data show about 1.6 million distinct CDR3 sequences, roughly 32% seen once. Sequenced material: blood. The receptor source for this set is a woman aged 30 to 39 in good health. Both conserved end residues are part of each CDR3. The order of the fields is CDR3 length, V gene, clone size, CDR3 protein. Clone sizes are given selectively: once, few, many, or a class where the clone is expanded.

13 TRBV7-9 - CASRATGENEQFF
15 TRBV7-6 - CASRAGTSGRTEQYF
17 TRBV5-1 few CASSLGITFEANYGYTF
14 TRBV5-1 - CASSFARQGETQYF
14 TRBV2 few CASRARDLSNEQFF
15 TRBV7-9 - CASSERDGANYGYTF
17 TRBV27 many CASSLLTSGTGPYGYTF
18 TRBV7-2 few CASSPGTSGRASVNEQFF
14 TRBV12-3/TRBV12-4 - CASSHKYGVETQYF
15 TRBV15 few CATSTWAGQGYGYTF
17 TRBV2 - CASSEVGYHRTYNEQFF
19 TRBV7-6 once CASSPSPRTSGGYQETQFF
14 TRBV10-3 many CAISVGTGSSEQYF
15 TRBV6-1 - CASSAGTGSGETQYF
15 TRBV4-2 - CASSQVETGYLEQYF
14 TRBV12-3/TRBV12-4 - CASSFLTGNQPQHF
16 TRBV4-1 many CASSQKTSGGPAEQFF
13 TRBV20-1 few CSASSDGYSPLHF
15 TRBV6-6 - CASSYGTGLGQPQHF
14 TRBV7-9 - CASTSTWSTDTQYF
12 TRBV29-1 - CSVVDGGHGYTF
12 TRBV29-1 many CSVGQGGTEAFF
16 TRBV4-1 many CASSQVSGRGTDTQYF
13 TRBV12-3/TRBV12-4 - CASRSVHQETQYF
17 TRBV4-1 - CASSQGGGAGPYNEQFF
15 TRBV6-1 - CASERVAGDRETQYF
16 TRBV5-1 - CASSLGLKGAYYGYTF
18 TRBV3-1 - CASSHHSGTGVITDTQYF
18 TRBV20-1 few CSALRLAGGLGLSNEQFF
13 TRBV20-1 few CSARIVHSYEQYF
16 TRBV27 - CASSMGTALAKNIQYF
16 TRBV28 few CASSLRRDRVNQPQHF
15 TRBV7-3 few CASSLQGGKGYEQYF
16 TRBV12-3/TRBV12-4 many CASSPLTSGSTDTQYF
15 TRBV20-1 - CSARDRVANTGELFF
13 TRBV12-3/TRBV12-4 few CACSSDRFAEQYF
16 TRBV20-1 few CSARFLGQGIYNEQFF
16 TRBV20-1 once CSASSSGRDYTDTQYF
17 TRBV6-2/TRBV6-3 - CASRPKPGLAGDNEQFF
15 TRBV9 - CASSSQGSQNYGYTF
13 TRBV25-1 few CASSDRETYEQYF
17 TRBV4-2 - CASSQDEGVYANEKLFF
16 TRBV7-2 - CASSLGQQGWTGELFF
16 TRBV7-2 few CASSLNSAGGIYEQYF
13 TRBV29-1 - CSLSGTGASGYTF
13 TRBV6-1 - CASSEARYTEAFF
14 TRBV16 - CASSQFAGNTEAFF
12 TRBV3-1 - CASSQGRGSQYF
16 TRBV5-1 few CASSLETSGSYNEQFF
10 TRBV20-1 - CSASENGYTF
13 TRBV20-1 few CSASGGGDQPQHF
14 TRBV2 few CALGAGGPENEQFF
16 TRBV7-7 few CASSLVPGGPVDTQYF